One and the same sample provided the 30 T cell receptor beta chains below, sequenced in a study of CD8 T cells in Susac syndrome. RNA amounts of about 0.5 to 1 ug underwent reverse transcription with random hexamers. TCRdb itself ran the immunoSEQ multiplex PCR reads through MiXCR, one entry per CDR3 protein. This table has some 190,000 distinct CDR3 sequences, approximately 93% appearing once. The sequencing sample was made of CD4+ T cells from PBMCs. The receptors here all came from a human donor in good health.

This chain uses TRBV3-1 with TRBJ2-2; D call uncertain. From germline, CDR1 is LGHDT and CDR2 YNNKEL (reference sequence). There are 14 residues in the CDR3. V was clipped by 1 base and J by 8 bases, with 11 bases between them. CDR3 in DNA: TGTGCCAGCAGCCAAGCTTCTTCCGCAGGGGAGCTGTTTTTT. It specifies CASSQASSAGELFF.

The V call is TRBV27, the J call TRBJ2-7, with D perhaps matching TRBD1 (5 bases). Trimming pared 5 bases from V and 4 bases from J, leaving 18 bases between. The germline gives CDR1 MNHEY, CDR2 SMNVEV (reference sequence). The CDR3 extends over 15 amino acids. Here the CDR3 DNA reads TGTGCCAGCAGTCCCTCAGGGAACAGGCTATACGAGCAGTACGTC. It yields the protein CASSPSGNRLYEQYV.

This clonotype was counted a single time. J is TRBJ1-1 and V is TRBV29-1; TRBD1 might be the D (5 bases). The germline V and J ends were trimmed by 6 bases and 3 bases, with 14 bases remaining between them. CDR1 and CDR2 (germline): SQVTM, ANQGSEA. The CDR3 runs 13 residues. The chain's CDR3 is CSVRLGVDTEAFF. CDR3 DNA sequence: TGCAGCGTCCGGCTGGGGGTGGACACTGAAGCTTTCTTT.

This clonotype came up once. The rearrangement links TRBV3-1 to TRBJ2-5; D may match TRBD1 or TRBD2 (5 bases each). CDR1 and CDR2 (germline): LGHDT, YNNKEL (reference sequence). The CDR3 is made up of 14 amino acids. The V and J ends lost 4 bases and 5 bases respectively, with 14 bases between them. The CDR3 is CASSLQPGLETQYF. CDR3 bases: TGTGCCAGCAGCCTCCAGCCGGGGCTGGAGACCCAGTACTTC.

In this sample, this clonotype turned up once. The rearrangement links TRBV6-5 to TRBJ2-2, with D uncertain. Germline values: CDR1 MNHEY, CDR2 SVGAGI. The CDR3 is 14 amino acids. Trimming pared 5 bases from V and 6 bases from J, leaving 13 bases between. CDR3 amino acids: CASSTNHESGELFF. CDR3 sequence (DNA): TGTGCCAGCAGTACAAACCACGAGTCCGGGGAGCTGTTTTTT.

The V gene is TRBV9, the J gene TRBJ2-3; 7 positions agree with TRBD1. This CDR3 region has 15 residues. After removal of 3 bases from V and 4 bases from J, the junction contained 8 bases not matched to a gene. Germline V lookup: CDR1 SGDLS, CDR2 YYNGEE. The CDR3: CASSARQGRADTQYF. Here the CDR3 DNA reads TGTGCCAGCAGCGCCCGACAGGGACGCGCAGATACGCAGTATTTT.

The CDR3 sequence: CASSLVGGLAKNIQYF. The CDR3 bases are TGTGCCAGCAGTTTAGTGGGGGGGCTAGCCAAAAACATTCAGTACTTC. V is TRBV12-3 or TRBV12-4 and J is TRBJ2-4, with a weak D call TRBD2 (7 bases). CDR3 length: 16 amino acids. V was pared by 1 base and J by 0 bases, with 10 bases between.

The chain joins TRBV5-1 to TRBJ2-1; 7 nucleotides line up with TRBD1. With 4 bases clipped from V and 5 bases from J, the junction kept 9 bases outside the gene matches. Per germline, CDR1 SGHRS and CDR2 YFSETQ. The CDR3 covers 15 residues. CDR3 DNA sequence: TGCGCCAGCAGCCTAACAATACAGGGGAACAATGAGCAGTTCTTC. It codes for CASSLTIQGNNEQFF.

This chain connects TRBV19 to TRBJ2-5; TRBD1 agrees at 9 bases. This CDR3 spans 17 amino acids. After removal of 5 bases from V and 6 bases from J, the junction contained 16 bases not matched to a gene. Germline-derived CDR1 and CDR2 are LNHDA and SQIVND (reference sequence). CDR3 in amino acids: CASSPERTGEGRKTQYF. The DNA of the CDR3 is TGTGCCAGTAGTCCTGAACGGACAGGGGAAGGAAGGAAGACCCAGTACTTC.

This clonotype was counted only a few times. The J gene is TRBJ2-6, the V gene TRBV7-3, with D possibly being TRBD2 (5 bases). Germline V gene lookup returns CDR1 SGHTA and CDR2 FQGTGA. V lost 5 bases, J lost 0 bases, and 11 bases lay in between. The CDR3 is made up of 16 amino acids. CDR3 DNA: TGTGCCAGCAGCCTCGGACTGAACTCTGGGGCCAACGTCCTGACTTTC. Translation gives CASSLGLNSGANVLTF.

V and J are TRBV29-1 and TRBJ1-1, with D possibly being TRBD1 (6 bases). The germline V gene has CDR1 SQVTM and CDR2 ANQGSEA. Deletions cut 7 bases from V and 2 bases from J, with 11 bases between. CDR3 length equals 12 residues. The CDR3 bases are TGCAGCGCCTCAGGGGTAAACACTGAAGCTTTCTTT. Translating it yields CSASGVNTEAFF.

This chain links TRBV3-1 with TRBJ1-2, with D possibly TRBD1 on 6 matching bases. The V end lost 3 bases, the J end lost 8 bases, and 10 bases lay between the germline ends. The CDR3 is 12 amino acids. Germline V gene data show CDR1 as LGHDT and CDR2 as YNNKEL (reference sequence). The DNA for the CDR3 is TGTGCCAGCAGCCAGGACAGCCGAGGCTACACCTTC. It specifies CASSQDSRGYTF.

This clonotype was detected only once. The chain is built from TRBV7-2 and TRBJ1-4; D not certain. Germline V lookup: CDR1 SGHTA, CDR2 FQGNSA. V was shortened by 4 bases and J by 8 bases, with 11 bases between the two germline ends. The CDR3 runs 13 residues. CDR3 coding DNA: TGTGCCAGCAGCTCGTTGGTGGAAGAAAAACTGTTTTTT. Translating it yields CASSSLVEEKLFF.

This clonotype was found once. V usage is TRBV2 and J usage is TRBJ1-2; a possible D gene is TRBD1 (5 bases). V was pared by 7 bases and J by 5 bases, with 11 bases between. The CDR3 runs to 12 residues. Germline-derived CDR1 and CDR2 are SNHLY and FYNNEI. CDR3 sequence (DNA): TGTGCCAGCACCGAGAGGGGATATGGCTACACCTTC. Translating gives CASTERGYGYTF.

CDR3 nucleotides: TGTGCCAGCAGCCCCCAGAGGGGGGGCGGGGAGCAGTTCTTC. The encoded protein is CASSPQRGGGEQFF. The chain has TRBV7-2 and TRBJ2-1; a weak D match, TRBD2 (7 bases). Trimming stripped 5 bases from V and 10 bases from J, with 18 bases between. This CDR3 is built from 14 residues. Germline loops: CDR1 SGHTA, CDR2 FQGNSA. Combining the CDR3 with reference TRBV7-2 and TRBJ2-1 gives the whole variable domain GAGVSQSPSNKVTEKGKDVELRCDPISGHTALYWYRQSLGQGLEFLIYFQGNSAPDKSGLPSDRFSAERTGGSVSTLTIQRTQQEDSAVYLCASSPQRGGGEQFFGPGTRLTVL.

The CDR3 sequence is CSVENRVGGYTF. The CDR3 DNA sequence: TGCAGCGTTGAAAACAGGGTTGGTGGCTACACCTTC. The gene calls are TRBV29-1 and TRBJ1-2; D possibly corresponds to TRBD1 (6 bases). CDR1 and CDR2 from the germline V gene are SQVTM and ANQGSEA. V was trimmed by 2 bases and J by 7 bases, leaving 11 bases between them. CDR3 length: 12 amino acids. Full variable domain (remainder filled in from reference TRBV29-1 and TRBJ1-2): SAVISQKPSRDICQRGTSLTIQCQVDSQVTMMFWYRQQPGQSLTLIATANQGSEATYESGFVIDKFPISRPNLTFSTLTVSNMSPEDSSIYLCSVENRVGGYTFGSGTRLTVV.

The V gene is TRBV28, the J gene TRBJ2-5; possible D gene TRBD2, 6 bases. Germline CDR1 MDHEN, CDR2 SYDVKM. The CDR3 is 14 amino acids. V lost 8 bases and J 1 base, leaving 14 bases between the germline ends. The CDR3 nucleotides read TGTGCCAGCGATCCTGTGGGAGGCCAAGAGACCCAGTACTTC. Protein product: CASDPVGGQETQYF.

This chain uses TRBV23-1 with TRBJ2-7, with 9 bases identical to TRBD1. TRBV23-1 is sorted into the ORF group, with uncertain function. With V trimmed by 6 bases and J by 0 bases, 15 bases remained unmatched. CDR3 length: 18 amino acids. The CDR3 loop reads CASSPRGQGHSRSYEQYV. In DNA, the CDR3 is TGCGCCAGCAGCCCTAGGGGACAGGGCCACTCTCGCTCCTACGAGCAGTACGTC.

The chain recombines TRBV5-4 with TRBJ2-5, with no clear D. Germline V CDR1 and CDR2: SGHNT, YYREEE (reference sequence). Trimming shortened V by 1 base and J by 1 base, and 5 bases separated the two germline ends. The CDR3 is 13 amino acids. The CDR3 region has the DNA TGTGCCAGCAGCTTGTCGTCCCAAGAGACCCAGTACTTC. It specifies CASSLSSQETQYF.

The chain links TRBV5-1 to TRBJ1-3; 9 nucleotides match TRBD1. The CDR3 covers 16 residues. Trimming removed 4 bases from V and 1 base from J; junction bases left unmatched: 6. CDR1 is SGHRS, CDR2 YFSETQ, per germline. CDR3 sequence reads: CASSRTGEGSGNTIYF. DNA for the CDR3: TGCGCCAGCAGCAGGACAGGGGAGGGATCTGGAAACACCATATATTTT.

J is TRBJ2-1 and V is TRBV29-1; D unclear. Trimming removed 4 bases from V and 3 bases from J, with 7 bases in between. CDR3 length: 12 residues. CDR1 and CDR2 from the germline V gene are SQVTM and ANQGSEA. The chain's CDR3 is CSVVAGYNEQFF. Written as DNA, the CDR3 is TGCAGCGTTGTAGCAGGCTACAATGAGCAGTTCTTC.

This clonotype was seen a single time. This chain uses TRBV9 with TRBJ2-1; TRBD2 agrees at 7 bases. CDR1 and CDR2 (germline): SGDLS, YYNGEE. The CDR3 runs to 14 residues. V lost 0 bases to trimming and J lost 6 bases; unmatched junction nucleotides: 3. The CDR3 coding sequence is TGTGCCAGCAGCGTAGCGGGACTATCCAATGAGCAGTTCTTC. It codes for CASSVAGLSNEQFF.

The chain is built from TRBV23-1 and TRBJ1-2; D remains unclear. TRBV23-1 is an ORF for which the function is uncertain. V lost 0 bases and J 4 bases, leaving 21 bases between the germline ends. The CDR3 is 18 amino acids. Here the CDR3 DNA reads TGCGCCAGCAGTCAATCGAATAGGAAACTAACAGAAACCTATGGCTACACCTTC. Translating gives CASSQSNRKLTETYGYTF.

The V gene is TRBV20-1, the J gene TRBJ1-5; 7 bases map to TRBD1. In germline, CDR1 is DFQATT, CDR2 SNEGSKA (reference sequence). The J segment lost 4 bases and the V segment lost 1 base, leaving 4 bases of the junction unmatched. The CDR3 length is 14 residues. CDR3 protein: CSARGQGTNQPQHF. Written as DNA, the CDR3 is TGCAGTGCTAGAGGACAGGGCACTAATCAGCCCCAGCATTTT.

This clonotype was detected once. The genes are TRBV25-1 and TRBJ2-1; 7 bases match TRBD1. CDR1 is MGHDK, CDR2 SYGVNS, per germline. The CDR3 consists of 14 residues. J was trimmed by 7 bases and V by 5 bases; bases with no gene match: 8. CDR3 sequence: CASSPTGSTNEQFF. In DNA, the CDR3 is TGTGCCAGCAGTCCGACAGGGTCTACAAATGAGCAGTTCTTC.

Here the CDR3 reads CASSLIEGTQYF. The CDR3, as DNA: TGCGCCAGCAGCTTAATAGAGGGGACCCAGTACTTC. The chain uses TRBV5-1 and TRBJ2-5; maybe TRBD2 (5 bases). The CDR3 is 12 amino acids. V was trimmed by 2 bases and J by 7 bases, leaving 9 bases between them. Germline V CDR1 and CDR2: SGHRS, YFSETQ.

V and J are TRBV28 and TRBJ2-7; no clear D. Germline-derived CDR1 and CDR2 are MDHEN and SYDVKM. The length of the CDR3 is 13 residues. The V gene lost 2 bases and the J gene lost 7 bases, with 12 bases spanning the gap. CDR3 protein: CASSLQTPGEQYV. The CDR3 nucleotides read TGTGCCAGCAGTTTACAGACGCCCGGGGAGCAGTACGTC.

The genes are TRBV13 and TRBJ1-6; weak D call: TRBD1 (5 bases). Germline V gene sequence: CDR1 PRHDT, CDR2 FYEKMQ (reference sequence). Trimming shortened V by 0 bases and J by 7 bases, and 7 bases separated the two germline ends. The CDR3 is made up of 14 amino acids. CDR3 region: CASSLGGRNSPLHF. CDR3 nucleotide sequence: TGTGCCAGCAGCTTAGGGGGGCGGAATTCACCCCTCCACTTT.

The CDR3 DNA reads TGTGCCAGCAGTCAGGCCAGGCATTCCTACAATGAGCAGTTCTTC. Encoded protein: CASSQARHSYNEQFF. The rearrangement joins TRBV5-4 to TRBJ2-1; D call uncertain. Per germline, CDR1 SGHNT and CDR2 YYREEE (reference sequence). The CDR3 covers 15 residues. Trimming left V 5 bases short and J 1 base short, with 13 bases between. Full variable domain (missing parts from reference TRBV5-4 and TRBJ2-1): ETGVTQSPTHLIKTRGQQVTLRCSSQSGHNTVSWYQQALGQGPQFIFQYYREEENGRGNFPPRFSGLQFPNYSSELNVNALELDDSALYLCASSQARHSYNEQFFGPGTRLTVL.

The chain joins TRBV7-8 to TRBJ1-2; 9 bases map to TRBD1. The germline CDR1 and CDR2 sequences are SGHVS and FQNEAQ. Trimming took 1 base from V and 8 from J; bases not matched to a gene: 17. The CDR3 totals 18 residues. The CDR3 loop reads CASSLGAGTGSLLQGYTF. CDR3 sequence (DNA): TGTGCCAGCAGCTTAGGTGCCGGGACAGGGTCTCTACTGCAAGGCTACACCTTC.